Sequencing of this T cell receptor beta chain was carried out in a study of post-analysis software for immune sequencing data. Study summary: In terms of disease course, relapsing-remitting, secondary progressive and progressive-relapsing multiple sclerosis were included. Regarding the study as a whole: Controls had lower frequencies than patients of five TRBV segments, which included TRBV5-6, TRBV5-1 and TRBV20-1. Same-batch preparations were strongly co-clustered by F measure. Comparison with controls showed significantly lower normalized Chao1 diversity in multiple sclerosis patients.

The germline V gene encodes CDR1 SGHVS and CDR2 FQNEAQ. The CDR3 is 16 amino acids. Trimming took off 6 bases at V and 3 bases at J, with 19 bases between the two ends. Incorporated into the TCR beta cDNA libraries were unique molecular identifiers, which served to reduce PCR and sequencing biases. T cells numbering roughly 1 to 10 million yielded roughly 500,000 cDNA molecules. TCRdb re-called the PCR reads with MiXCR, one entry per CDR3 protein. Here the sample spans roughly 670,000 distinct CDR3 sequences, roughly three fifths being singletons. In the case of this clonotype: Its antigen is not identified.

The sequence was collected from a girl between 2 and 10 years old with multiple sclerosis. This chain uses TRBV7-8 with TRBJ2-3; D possibly matches TRBD1 or TRBD2 (5 bases each). The specimen sequenced was blood. This CDR3 reads CASRMGRGTGTDTQYF. The CDR3 DNA reads as TGTGCCAGCAGGATGGGACGAGGAACGGGAACAGATACGCAGTATTTT.